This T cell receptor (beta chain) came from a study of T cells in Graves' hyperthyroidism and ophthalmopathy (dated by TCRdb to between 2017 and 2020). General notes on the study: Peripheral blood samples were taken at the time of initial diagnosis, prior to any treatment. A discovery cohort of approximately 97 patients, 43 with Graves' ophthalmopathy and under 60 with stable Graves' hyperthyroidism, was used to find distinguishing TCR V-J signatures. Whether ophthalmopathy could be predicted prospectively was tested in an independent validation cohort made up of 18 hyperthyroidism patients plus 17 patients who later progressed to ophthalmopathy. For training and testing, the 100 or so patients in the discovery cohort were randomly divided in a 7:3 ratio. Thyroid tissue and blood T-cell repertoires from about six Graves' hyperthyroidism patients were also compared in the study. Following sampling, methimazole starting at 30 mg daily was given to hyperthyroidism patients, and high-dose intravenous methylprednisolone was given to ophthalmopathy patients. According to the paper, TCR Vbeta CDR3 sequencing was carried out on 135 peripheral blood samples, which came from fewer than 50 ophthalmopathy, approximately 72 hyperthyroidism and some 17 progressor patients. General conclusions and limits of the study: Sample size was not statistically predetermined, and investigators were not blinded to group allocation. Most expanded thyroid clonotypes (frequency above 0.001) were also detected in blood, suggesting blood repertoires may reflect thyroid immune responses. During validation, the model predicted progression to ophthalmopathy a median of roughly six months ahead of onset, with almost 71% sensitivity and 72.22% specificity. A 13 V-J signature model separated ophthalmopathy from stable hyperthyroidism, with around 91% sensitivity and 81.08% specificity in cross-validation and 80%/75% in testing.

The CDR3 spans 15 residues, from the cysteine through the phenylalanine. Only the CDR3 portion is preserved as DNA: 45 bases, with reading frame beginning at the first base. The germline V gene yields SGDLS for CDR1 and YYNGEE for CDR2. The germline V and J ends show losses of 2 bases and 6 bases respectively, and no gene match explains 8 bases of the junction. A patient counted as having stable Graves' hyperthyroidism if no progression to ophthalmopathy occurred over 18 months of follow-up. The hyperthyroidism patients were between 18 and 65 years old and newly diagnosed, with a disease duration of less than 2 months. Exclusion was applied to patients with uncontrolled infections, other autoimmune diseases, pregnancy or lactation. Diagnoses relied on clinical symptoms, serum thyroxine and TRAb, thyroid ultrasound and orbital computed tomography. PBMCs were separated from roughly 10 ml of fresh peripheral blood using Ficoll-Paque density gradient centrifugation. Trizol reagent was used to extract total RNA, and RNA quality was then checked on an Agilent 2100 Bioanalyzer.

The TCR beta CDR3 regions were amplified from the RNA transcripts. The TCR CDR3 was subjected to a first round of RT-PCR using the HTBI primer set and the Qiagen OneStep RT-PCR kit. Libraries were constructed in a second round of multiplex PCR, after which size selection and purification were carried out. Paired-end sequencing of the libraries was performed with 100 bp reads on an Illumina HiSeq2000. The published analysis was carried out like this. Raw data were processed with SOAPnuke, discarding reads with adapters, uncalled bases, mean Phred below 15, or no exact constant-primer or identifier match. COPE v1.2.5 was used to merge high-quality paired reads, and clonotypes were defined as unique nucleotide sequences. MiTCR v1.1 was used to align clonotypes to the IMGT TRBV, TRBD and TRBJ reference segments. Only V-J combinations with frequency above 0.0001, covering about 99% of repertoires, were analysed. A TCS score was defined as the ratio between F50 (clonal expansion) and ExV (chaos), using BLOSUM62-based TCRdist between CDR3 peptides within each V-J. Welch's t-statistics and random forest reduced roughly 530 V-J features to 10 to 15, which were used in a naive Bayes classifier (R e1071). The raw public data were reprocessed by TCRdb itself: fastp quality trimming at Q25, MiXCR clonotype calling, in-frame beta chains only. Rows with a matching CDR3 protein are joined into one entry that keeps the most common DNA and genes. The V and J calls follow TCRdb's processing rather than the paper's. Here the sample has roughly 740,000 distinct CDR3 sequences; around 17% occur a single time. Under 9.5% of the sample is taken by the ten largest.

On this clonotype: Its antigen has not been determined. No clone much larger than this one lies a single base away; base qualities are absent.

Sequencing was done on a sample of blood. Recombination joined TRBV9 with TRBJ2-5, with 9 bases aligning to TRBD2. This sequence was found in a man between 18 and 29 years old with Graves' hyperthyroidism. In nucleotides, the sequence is TGTGCCAGCAGCGTCGGGACTAGCCGTCAGAAGACCCAGTACTTC. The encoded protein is CASSVGTSRQKTQYF.